Described below is a single T cell receptor beta chain sequence and its context. This sample was included in a study of blood T cell repertoires in COVID-19. Study-wide context: Samples came from the United States, Italy and Spain, spanning acute and convalescent COVID-19.

Here immunoSEQ multiplex PCR was the method, and the copy in TCRdb shows in-frame clones only, minus some. The top ten hold about 10% of the sample, which has fewer than 250,000 clones, roughly 84% seen once. Trimming took off 2 bases at V and 4 bases at J, with 9 bases between the two ends. There are 13 residues in the CDR3. Germline V gene sequence: CDR1 SGHTS, CDR2 YDEGEE. This chain joins TRBV5-8 and TRBJ1-2; unclear D gene. The source material was peripheral blood. This receptor was taken from a woman older than 75 with COVID-19, enrolled during active disease. CDR3 sequence (DNA): TGTGCCAGCAGCTTCACAGACATCTATGGCTACACCTTC. This gives the protein CASSFTDIYGYTF.